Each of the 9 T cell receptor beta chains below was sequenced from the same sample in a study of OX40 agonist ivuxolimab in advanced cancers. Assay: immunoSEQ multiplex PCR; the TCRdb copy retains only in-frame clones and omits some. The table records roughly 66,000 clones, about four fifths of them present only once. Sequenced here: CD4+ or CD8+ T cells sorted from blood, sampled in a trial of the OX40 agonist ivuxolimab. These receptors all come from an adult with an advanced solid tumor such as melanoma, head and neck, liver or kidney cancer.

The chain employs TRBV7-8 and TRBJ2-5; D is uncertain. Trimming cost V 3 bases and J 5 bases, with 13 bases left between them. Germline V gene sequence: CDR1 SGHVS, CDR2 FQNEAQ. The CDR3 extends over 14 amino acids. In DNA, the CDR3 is TGTGCCAGCAGCTTTCAGCCGCCAAGGGAGACCCAGTACTTC. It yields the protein CASSFQPPRETQYF.

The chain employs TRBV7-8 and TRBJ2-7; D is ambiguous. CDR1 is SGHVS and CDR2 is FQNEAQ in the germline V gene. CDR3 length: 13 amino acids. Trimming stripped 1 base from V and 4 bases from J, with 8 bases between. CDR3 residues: CASSLGLGYEQYF. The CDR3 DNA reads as TGTGCCAGCAGCTTAGGGCTCGGGTACGAGCAGTACTTC.

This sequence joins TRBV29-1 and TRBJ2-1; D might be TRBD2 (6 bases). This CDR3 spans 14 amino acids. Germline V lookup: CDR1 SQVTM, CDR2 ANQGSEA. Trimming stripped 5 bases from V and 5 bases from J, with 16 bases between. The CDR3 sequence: CSVRPRRDHNEQFF. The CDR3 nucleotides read TGCAGCGTTCGCCCCCGGCGGGACCACAATGAGCAGTTCTTC.

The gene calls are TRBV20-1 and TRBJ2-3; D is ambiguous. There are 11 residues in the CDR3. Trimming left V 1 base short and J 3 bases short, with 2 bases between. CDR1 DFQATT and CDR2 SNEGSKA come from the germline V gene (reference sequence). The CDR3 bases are TGCAGTGCTAGAGTTACAGATACGCAGTATTTT. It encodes CSARVTDTQYF.

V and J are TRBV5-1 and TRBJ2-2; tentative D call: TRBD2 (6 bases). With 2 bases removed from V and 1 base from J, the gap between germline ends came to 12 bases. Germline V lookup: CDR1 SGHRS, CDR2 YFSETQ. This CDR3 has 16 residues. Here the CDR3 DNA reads TGCGCCAGCAGCTTCCTGGGGCGGGGGAACACCGGGGAGCTGTTTTTT. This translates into CASSFLGRGNTGELFF.

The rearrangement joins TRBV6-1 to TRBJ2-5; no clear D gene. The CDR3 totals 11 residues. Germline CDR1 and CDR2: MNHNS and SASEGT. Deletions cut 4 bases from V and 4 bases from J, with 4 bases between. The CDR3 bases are TGTGCCAGCAGTGGGCGAGAGACCCAGTACTTC. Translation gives CASSGRETQYF.

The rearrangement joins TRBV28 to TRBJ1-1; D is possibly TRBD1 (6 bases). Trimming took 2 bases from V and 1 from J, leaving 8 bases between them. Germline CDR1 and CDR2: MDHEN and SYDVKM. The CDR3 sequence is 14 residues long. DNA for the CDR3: TGTGCCAGCAGTTTACAGGGGCCGAACACTGAAGCTTTCTTT. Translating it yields CASSLQGPNTEAFF. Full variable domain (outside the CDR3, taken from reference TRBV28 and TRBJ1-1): DVKVTQSSRYLVKRTGEKVFLECVQDMDHENMFWYRQDPGLGLRLIYFSYDVKMKEKGDIPEGYSVSREKKERFSLILESASTNQTSMYLCASSLQGPNTEAFFGQGTRLTVV.

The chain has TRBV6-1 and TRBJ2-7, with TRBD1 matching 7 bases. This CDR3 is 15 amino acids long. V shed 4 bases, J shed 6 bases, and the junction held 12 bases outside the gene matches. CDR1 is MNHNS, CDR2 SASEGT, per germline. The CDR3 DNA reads TGTGCCAGCAGTGTAGAAGACAGGGTCCTGGGCGAGCAGTACTTC. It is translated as CASSVEDRVLGEQYF.

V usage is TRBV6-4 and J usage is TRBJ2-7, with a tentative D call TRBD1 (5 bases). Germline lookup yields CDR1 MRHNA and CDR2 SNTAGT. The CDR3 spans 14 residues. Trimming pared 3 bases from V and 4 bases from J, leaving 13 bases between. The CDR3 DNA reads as TGTGCCAGCAGTGAGACAGTTGATGTTTACGAGCAGTACTTC. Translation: CASSETVDVYEQYF.